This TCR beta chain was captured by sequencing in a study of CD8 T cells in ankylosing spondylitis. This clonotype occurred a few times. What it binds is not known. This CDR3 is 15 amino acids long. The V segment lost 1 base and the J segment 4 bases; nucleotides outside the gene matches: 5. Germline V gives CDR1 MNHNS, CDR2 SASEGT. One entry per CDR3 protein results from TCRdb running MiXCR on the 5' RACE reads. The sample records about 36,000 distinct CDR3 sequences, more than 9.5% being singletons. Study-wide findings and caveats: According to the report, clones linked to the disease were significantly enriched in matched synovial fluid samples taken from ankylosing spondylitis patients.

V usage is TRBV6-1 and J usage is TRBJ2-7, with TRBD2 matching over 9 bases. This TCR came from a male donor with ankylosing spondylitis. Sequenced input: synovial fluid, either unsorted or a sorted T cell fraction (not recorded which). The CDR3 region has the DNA TGTGCCAGCAGTGAAGGAGTAGCGGGAGCTTACGAGCAGTACTTC. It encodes CASSEGVAGAYEQYF.